This paragraph reports one TCR beta chain. No antigen is known for it. This sample was taken from a study of type 1 and type 2 diabetes patients. The wider study: Donors were type 1 diabetes, type 2 diabetes, or nondiabetic controls. Across the study, about 19,000,000 paired-end reads were produced.

Study outcomes and limitations: Type 2 diabetes and control V and J usage correlated highly, around 0.97.

Anyone with other autoimmune disease or infection in the prior four weeks was excluded. Genomic DNA was the PCR template. Amplification of the beta chain CDR3 used 30 forward and 13 reverse multiplex primers. TCRdb processed the multiplex PCR reads anew with MiXCR; each CDR3 protein has one entry. The table lists more than 250,000 distinct CDR3 sequences, roughly 44% of them singletons. Germline V lookup: CDR1 SNHLY, CDR2 FYNNEI. The CDR3 has 16 amino acids. With 7 bases removed from V and 1 base from J, the gap between germline ends came to 17 bases. This chain connects TRBV2 to TRBJ1-3; D is possibly TRBD1 (6 bases). This clonotype was obtained from a man aged 18 to 30 with type 2 diabetes. The sequenced sample consisted of peripheral blood mononuclear cells (PBMCs). CDR3 sequence: CASIEPDRFSGNTIYF. In nucleotides, the CDR3 is TGTGCCAGCATCGAACCGGACAGATTTTCTGGAAACACCATATATTTT.